The sequence of this T cell receptor beta chain was determined in a study of blood T cell repertoires in COVID-19. At the level of the study: The analysed material was cDNA or gDNA that came from T cells, B-cell-depleted T cells, or PBMCs.

Recruits, aged roughly 18 to 95 years, lived in around 24 US areas. Trimming cost V 5 bases and J 5 bases; bases outside gene matches: 8. The CDR3 has 15 residues. Germline CDR1 and CDR2: LNHDA and SQIVND (reference sequence). Per the original methods: Amplified reference gene primers provided the basis for estimating nucleated cell counts. Sequencing was performed with immunoSEQ multiplex PCR; in TCRdb, only in-frame clones are kept and a portion is missing. D and trimming were read from the DNA, whereas the V and J calls and clone size are those reported in that table. The sample includes 140,000 to 150,000 clones, around four fifths of them seen just once.

This sequence joins TRBV19 and TRBJ2-1, with 8 positions matching TRBD1. Sequenced material: PBMCs or T cells enriched from blood (not recorded which). The source of this sequence is a woman aged 50 to 60 with acute COVID-19. The CDR3 reads CASSAGGWGNNEQFF. Written as DNA, the CDR3 is TGTGCCAGTAGTGCAGGGGGCTGGGGAAACAATGAGCAGTTCTTC.